This T cell receptor (beta chain) comes out of a study of blood T cell repertoires in COVID-19 (dated by TCRdb to the early 2020s). As for the study more broadly: Collaborator samples came from the United States, Italy and Spain and covered acute and convalescent phases of COVID-19. HLA class I and class II types, where available, came from metadata supplied by the sample provider rather than from assay-based typing. The samples were drawn from the first 160 participants of the ongoing ImmuneRACE study and from some 1,300 subjects provided by 6 global collaborators. The material from the prospective study consisted of cDNA or gDNA derived from T cells, B-cell-depleted T cells, or PBMCs. The repertoires were released in a freely available public database meant as a resource for research on the immune response to SARS-CoV-2. Deeply sampled blood TCRbeta repertoires from subjects exposed to, actively infected with, or recovered from COVID-19 were included in the dataset. Sample metadata almost always included a de-identified subject ID, COVID-19 status, age in years and sex. Overall study outcomes, separate from this receptor: How much clinical and demographic metadata was included differed by source and by participant, and the metadata was provided uncurated.

The CDR3 starts with the cysteine, ends with the phenylalanine, and has 12 residues. CDR3 DNA only is kept here, 36 bases in frame from base 1. V is reduced by 5 bases and J by 1 base, leaving a spacing of 5 bases between them. Based on the germline V gene (reference sequence), the CDR1 and CDR2 sequences are SGHNT and YYREEE. TCRbeta CDR3 regions were amplified from genomic DNA using the immunoSEQ Assay, a bias-controlled multiplex PCR. The original methods were these. The number of nucleated cells in each sample was estimated from the amplification of reference gene primers within the assay. Sequence reads were collapsed and filtered to measure the absolute abundance of every unique TCRbeta CDR3 rearrangement. For each sample, productive Simpson clonality was calculated as the square root of Simpson's diversity index over productive rearrangements. TCRdb took this table from immuneACCESS and kept in-frame rearrangements with V and J called. Such tables lack part of the clones; where checked against another copy, unresolved V genes explain under half of the gap, and the rest is unexplained. V, J and clone size are those of that table, while D and trimming were read from the DNA. The sample table lists roughly 70,000 clones, approximately 71% of them with a count of one. Of the sample, 2% to 2.5% falls within the top ten clones.

For this clone: It lacks a known antigen. Base qualities are not provided; no much larger clone lies one nucleotide away.

At one collaborating source in Seattle, patients were enrolled during active infection and were followed longitudinally through the course of disease. Whole blood was collected in K2EDTA tubes by collaborating institutions according to the institutions' own protocols. For TCRbeta analysis, collaborator samples were shipped as frozen whole blood, as isolated PBMCs, or as DNA extracted from either sample type. The source material was peripheral blood. This clonotype originated in a man between 65 and 80 years old with COVID-19, enrolled during active disease. The chain is encoded by TRBV5-4 joined to TRBJ2-3; the D gene remains uncertain. The CDR3 region: CASRFGTDTQYF. The nucleotide sequence reads TGTGCCAGCAGGTTCGGCACAGATACGCAGTATTTT.